This T cell receptor beta chain is from a study of vaccination effects on CD4 cells after COVID-19. Across the study: ViraFEST expansion of antigen-specific CD4+ T cells with viral peptide pools preceded sequencing. Post-vaccine specimens arrived a median 72 days past the second dose. Regarding the study as a whole: Healthy vaccinees' vaccine-induced clones included only 1 of 255 cross-reacting with common cold coronaviruses.

With regard to this clone: Its antigen is unknown.

Once cultured for more than nine days, the cells underwent separation to obtain CD4+ T cells. Of the BNT162b2 and mRNA-1273 vaccines, participants received two doses of one or the other. At days 3 and 7, half of the medium was exchanged for IL-2 medium. There are 15 residues in the CDR3. Germline V gene lookup returns CDR1 SGHAT and CDR2 FQNNGV. The ends were cut back, 0 bases at V and 2 bases at J, with 10 bases in the middle. Only in-frame clones appear in the TCRdb table, and some are missing; sequencing was by immunoSEQ multiplex PCR. The sample records tens of thousands of clones, 74% being singletons.

This sequence was found in a human donor who received a COVID-19 vaccine. V is TRBV11-2 and J is TRBJ1-1; D gene uncertain. This material consisted of CD4+ T cells from PBMCs cultured without peptide, taken after COVID-19 vaccination. CDR3 sequence reads: CASSLEGLKNTEAFF. CDR3 in DNA: TGTGCCAGCAGCTTAGAGGGCCTCAAAAACACTGAAGCTTTCTTT.